Shown below are 22 T cell receptor beta chains from a single sample sequenced in a study of molecular identifiers for immune sequencing clone quantification. MiXCR, run by TCRdb on the PCR reads, gives a single entry per CDR3 protein. The sample holds under 650,000 distinct CDR3 sequences; just under 20% are singletons and the top ten take about 0.9%. Source material: naive CD8+ T cells from blood, with Jurkat cell RNA spiked in. Documented subset: FACS-sorted CD8+CD4-CCR7+CD45RA+ naive T cells. The receptor source for this set is a human donor in good health. Some libraries in this study had Jurkat cell RNA spiked in.

This clonotype was observed many times. This rearrangement joins TRBV5-5 to TRBJ2-5, with no clear D. V lost 2 bases to trimming and J lost 5 bases, with 4 bases between them. Germline CDR1 is SGHKS and CDR2 is YYEKEE (reference sequence). The CDR3 extends over 11 amino acids. CDR3 amino acids: CASSFTETQYF. Written as DNA, the CDR3 is TGTGCCAGCAGCTTTACGGAGACCCAGTACTTC. The full variable domain, in which reference TRBV5-5 and TRBJ2-5 provide the parts outside the CDR3, is DAGVTQSPTHLIKTRGQQVTLRCSPISGHKSVSWYQQVLGQGPQFIFQYYEKEERGRGNFPDRFSARQFPNYSSELNVNALLLGDSALYLCASSFTETQYFGPGTRLLVL.

Note on this clonotype: The conserved closing phenylalanine or tryptophan is absent in this CDR3, likely reflecting a read error. This rearrangement joins TRBV19 to TRBJ1-1, with unresolved D. Germline-derived CDR1 and CDR2 are LNHDA and SQIVND (reference sequence). This CDR3 region has 11 residues. The DNA of the CDR3 is TGTTGTTCCGGGGTTGGCACTGAAGCTTTCCTT. Residues: CCSGVGTEAFL.

This clonotype was found many times. This chain uses TRBV6-2 or TRBV6-3 with TRBJ2-5; a weak D match, TRBD2 (5 bases). CDR3 length: 14 amino acids. CDR1 is MNHEY and CDR2 is SVGEGT in the germline V gene. V lost 6 bases to trimming and J lost 5 bases, with 16 bases between them. In DNA, the CDR3 is TGTGCCAGCAGCCCACGGCTAGCTGCCGAGACCCAGTACTTC. It translates to CASSPRLAAETQYF.

This clonotype was observed at least ten times. This chain joins TRBV9 and TRBJ2-5, with D possibly being TRBD1 (5 bases). This CDR3 contains 15 residues. Trimming took off 4 bases at V and 9 bases at J, with 22 bases between the two ends. CDR1 is SGDLS, CDR2 YYNGEE, per germline. In DNA form, the CDR3 reads TGTGCCAGCAGCTCATTTCCGGTACAGGATGATGCCCAGTACTTC. Protein: CASSSFPVQDDAQYF.

Remarks on this clonotype: A read error may be the cause here, since a much bigger clone is one base away. V usage is TRBV5-3 and J usage is TRBJ2-7, with D possibly being TRBD2 (6 bases). TRBV5-3 is filed as an ORF, its function uncertain. CDR3 length: 14 residues. DNA of the CDR3: TGTGCCAGCAGCTTAAACCGGGAGAACTACGAGCAGCACTTC. It encodes CASSLNRENYEQHF.

This clonotype was seen only a few times. The chain joins TRBV4-3 to TRBJ2-7; tentative D call: TRBD2 (6 bases). Germline CDR1 and CDR2: LGHNA and YSLEER. Between the trimmed V and J ends, which lost 1 base and 2 bases, there was a span of 21 bases. The CDR3 totals 18 residues. CDR3 sequence: CASSQVPLSSGLTYEQYF. CDR3 sequence (DNA): TGCGCCAGCAGCCAAGTACCCCTATCCAGCGGGCTTACCTACGAGCAGTACTTC.

This clonotype showed up many times. J is TRBJ2-7 and V is TRBV9, with TRBD2 matching over 7 bases. The germline V gene has CDR1 SGDLS and CDR2 YYNGEE. The CDR3 consists of 14 residues. V gave up 4 bases and J gave up 2 bases; unmatched junction bases: 6. The CDR3 bases are TGTGCCAGCAGCCCGGGGGGAGGGACCTACGAGCAGTACTTC. Translation gives CASSPGGGTYEQYF. Together with reference TRBV9 and TRBJ2-7, the CDR3 gives the full variable domain: DSGVTQTPKHLITATGQRVTLRCSPRSGDLSVYWYQQSLDQGLQFLIQYYNGEERAKGNILERFSAQQFPDLHSELNLSSLELGDSALYFCASSPGGGTYEQYFGPGTRLTVT.

This clonotype was seen more than once but under ten times. The V and J genes are TRBV27 and TRBJ2-5; 8 bases align to TRBD2. Per germline, CDR1 MNHEY and CDR2 SMNVEV (reference sequence). J gave up 3 bases and V 1 base, and 10 bases lay outside the gene matches. CDR3 size: 17 residues. CDR3 sequence reads: CASSLFPPSGWEETQYF. Written as DNA, the CDR3 is TGTGCCAGCAGTTTATTTCCCCCTAGCGGGTGGGAAGAGACCCAGTACTTC.

This clonotype showed up many times. The chain links TRBV5-4 to TRBJ2-7, with TRBD1 as a possible D gene (6 bases). V lost 3 bases and J 2 bases, leaving 21 bases between the germline ends. This CDR3 is built from 17 residues. Germline V gene lookup returns CDR1 SGHNT and CDR2 YYREEE (reference sequence). This CDR3 reads CASSYTTGSYQAYEQYF. The CDR3 DNA follows: TGTGCCAGCAGCTACACCACAGGGTCCTACCAAGCCTACGAGCAGTACTTC.

The table lists this clonotype with a few counts. The rearrangement joins TRBV6-2 or TRBV6-3 to TRBJ2-2; no definite D call. CDR3 length: 12 amino acids. Per the germline V gene, CDR1 is MNHEY and CDR2 is SVGEGT. Trimming removed 7 bases at V and 4 bases at J, with 7 bases between. The CDR3 loop reads CASTTVTGELFF. As DNA, the CDR3 is TGTGCCAGCACTACGGTCACCGGGGAGCTGTTTTTT.

This clonotype appeared a few times. The chain is built from TRBV9 and TRBJ1-4; D is possibly TRBD1 (5 bases). Germline CDR1 SGDLS, CDR2 YYNGEE. The CDR3 contains 16 residues. Trimming took off 4 bases at V and 3 bases at J, with 16 bases between the two ends. The chain's CDR3 is CASSLSPTASNEKLFF. The CDR3 bases are TGTGCCAGCAGCCTTTCTCCGACAGCCTCTAATGAAAAACTGTTTTTT.

Regarding this clonotype: A much more abundant neighbour one base away suggests this may be a read error. The CDR3 loop is CSVEERRQGPYNEQLF. CDR3 coding DNA: TGCAGCGTTGAAGAACGGAGACAGGGACCCTACAATGAGCAGCTCTTC. This chain links TRBV29-1 with TRBJ2-1; 7 nucleotides agree with TRBD1. The germline V gene encodes CDR1 SQVTM and CDR2 ANQGSEA. The CDR3 has 16 residues.

This clonotype was observed once. It may be a read error: a sequence one base away is much more abundant. The V gene is TRBV13, the J gene TRBJ2-1; maybe TRBD1 (6 bases). The CDR3 sequence is 16 residues long. Trimming took 8 bases from V and 4 from J, leaving 21 bases between them. Germline CDR1 and CDR2: PRHDT and FYEKMQ (reference sequence). The CDR3 protein is CASGTPGELGYNEQFF. CDR3 nucleotides: TGTGCCAGCGGCACCCCAGGGGAGTTGGGTTACAATGAGCAGTTCTTC.

This clonotype has a count of ten or more. The chain carries TRBV11-2 and TRBJ1-1; D is unclear. The V gene lost 1 base and the J gene lost 0 bases, with 9 bases spanning the gap. CDR3 length: 15 residues. The germline CDR1 and CDR2 sequences are SGHAT and FQNNGV. DNA of the CDR3: TGTGCCAGCAGCTTAGGGGTAGGGATGAACACTGAAGCTTTCTTT. This sequence encodes CASSLGVGMNTEAFF.

A word on this clonotype: Given a much more abundant clone one base away, this may be a read error. The rearrangement links TRBV4-1 to TRBJ1-2; maybe TRBD1 (5 bases). Deletions cut 0 bases from V and 5 bases from J, with 13 bases between. The V gene's germline CDR1 is MGHRA and CDR2 YSYEKL. The CDR3 runs 15 residues. The CDR3 protein is CASSQDREGPYGYTF. The CDR3, as DNA: TGCGCCAGCAGCCAAGACAGGGAGGGGCCTTATGGCTACACCTTC.

The sample holds many counts of this clonotype. The chain recombines TRBV2 with TRBJ2-2, with D uncertain. From germline, CDR1 is SNHLY and CDR2 FYNNEI. This CDR3 is 15 amino acids long. Trimming stripped 4 bases from V and 3 bases from J, with 12 bases between. CDR3 amino acids: CASSVSGEDTGELFF. The DNA for the CDR3 is TGTGCCAGCAGTGTCTCAGGAGAGGACACCGGGGAGCTGTTTTTT.

This CDR3 is CAGSPGRSYEQYF. The CDR3 DNA reads TGTGCCGGCAGCCCGGGTAGGTCCTACGAGCAGTACTTC. The gene calls are TRBV19 and TRBJ2-7; no clear D gene. The CDR3 is made up of 13 amino acids. V was pared by 11 bases and J by 1 base, with 15 bases between. CDR1 LNHDA and CDR2 SQIVND come from the germline V gene (reference sequence). The entire variable domain, with the rest obtained from reference TRBV19 and TRBJ2-7, is as follows: DGGITQSPKYLFRKEGQNVTLSCEQNLNHDAMYWYRQDPGQGLRLIYYSQIVNDFQKGDIAEGYSVSREKKESFPLTVTSAQKNPTAFYLCAGSPGRSYEQYFGPGTRLTVT.

This clonotype has just a few counts. The J gene is TRBJ1-1, the V gene TRBV30; perhaps TRBD1 as D (6 bases). V lost 4 bases and J 5 bases, leaving 14 bases between the germline ends. This CDR3 contains 13 residues. CDR1 is GTSNPN and CDR2 is SVGIG in the germline V gene (reference sequence). In DNA, the CDR3 is TGTGCCTGGACTCAGGGGTCCTATACTGAAGCTTTCTTT. Translation: CAWTQGSYTEAFF. The whole variable domain, remainder taken from reference TRBV30 and TRBJ1-1, is SQTIHQWPATLVQPVGSPLSLECTVEGTSNPNLYWYRQAAGRGLQLLFYSVGIGQISSEVPQNLSASRPQDRQFILSSKKLLLSDSGFYLCAWTQGSYTEAFFGQGTRLTVV.

The V and J genes are TRBV19 and TRBJ2-5; 7 nucleotides agree with TRBD1. J was trimmed by 1 base and V by 2 bases; bases with no gene match: 7. CDR1 and CDR2 from the germline V gene are LNHDA and SQIVND (reference sequence). The length of the CDR3 is 16 residues. The CDR3: CASSILGGGGQETQYF. In nucleotides, the CDR3 is TGTGCCAGTAGTATATTAGGGGGCGGTGGCCAAGAGACCCAGTACTTC.

This clonotype was seen a few times. The genes are TRBV20-1 and TRBJ1-1; weak D call: TRBD1 (6 bases). The germline V and J ends were trimmed by 1 base and 11 bases, with 20 bases remaining between them. Per the germline V gene, CDR1 is DFQATT and CDR2 is SNEGSKA (reference sequence). The CDR3 runs 14 residues. This chain's CDR3 is CSARVAGANLVAFF. The DNA of the CDR3 is TGCAGTGCTAGAGTGGCAGGGGCGAATCTAGTGGCTTTCTTT.

This clonotype was counted at least ten times. V gene TRBV24-1 combines with J gene TRBJ1-1; TRBD1 matches 8 bases. The CDR3 is 14 amino acids. Germline-derived CDR1 and CDR2 are KGHDR and SFDVKD. J gave up 1 base and V 10 bases, and 7 bases lay outside the gene matches. The CDR3 coding sequence is TGTGCCACGAAAAGGGACAGGCAGAACACTGAAGCTTTCTTT. This encodes CATKRDRQNTEAFF.

This clonotype was seen repeatedly, ten times or more. V and J are TRBV7-9 and TRBJ2-2, with unresolved D. Germline V gives CDR1 SEHNR, CDR2 FQNEAQ (reference sequence). V was clipped by 5 bases and J by 7 bases, with 14 bases between them. The CDR3 is made up of 14 amino acids. For the CDR3, the DNA is TGTGCCAGCAGCGCAAACCCGGTTGTCGGGGAGCTGTTTTTT. It translates to CASSANPVVGELFF.